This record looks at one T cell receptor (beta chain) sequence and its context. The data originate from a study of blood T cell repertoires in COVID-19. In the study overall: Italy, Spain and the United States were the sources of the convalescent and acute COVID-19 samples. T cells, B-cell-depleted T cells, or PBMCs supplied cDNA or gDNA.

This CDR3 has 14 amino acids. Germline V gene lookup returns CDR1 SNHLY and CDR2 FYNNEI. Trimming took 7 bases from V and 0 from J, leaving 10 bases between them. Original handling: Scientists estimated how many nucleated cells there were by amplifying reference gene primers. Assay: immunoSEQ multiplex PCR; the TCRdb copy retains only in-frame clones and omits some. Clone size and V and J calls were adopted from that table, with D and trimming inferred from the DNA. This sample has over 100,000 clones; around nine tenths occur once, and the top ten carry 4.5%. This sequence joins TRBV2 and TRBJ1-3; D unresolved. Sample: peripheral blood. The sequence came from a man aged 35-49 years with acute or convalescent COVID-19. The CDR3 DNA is TGTGCCAGCAACCCAGGTTACTCTGGAAACACCATATATTTT. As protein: CASNPGYSGNTIYF.